This T cell receptor (beta chain) was captured in a study of shared T cell receptors in the human thymus. Repertoires were generated with immunoSEQ multiplex PCR, while TCRdb's copy carries only in-frame clones and drops some. The sample contains over 450,000 clones, about four fifths of which appear only once. Another study also made use of these data, one on human thymus T cells. In that study: Resections from corrective heart surgery supplied the thymus tissue. Both thymic and peripheral blood repertoires showed apparently biased V and J usage.

This receptor was obtained from a boy in the first two years of life with a congenital heart defect. Sequenced material: thymocytes.

The CDR3 nucleotides are TGTGCCATCAGTGAGTCGAACGGCGGGAGGCCCTATGAGCAGTTCTTC. Protein sequence: CAISESNGGRPYEQFF. The rearrangement joins TRBV10-3 to TRBJ2-1; 8 bases fit TRBD2. Germline lookup yields CDR1 ENHRY and CDR2 SYGVKD. With V trimmed by 0 bases and J by 8 bases, 9 bases remained unmatched. CDR3 length: 16 amino acids.